Included here is one TCR beta chain sequence, with context. This sample also contains other DNA sequences that code for the same CDR3. Germline V lookup: CDR1 MDHEN, CDR2 SYDVKM. V lost 3 bases and J lost 7, with 10 bases in between. CDR3 length equals 12 residues. The sample comes from a study of cytomegalovirus exposure and HLA in healthy donors. Sequencing used immunoSEQ multiplex PCR; TCRdb keeps in-frame clones, though not all of them. The sample carries about 88,000 clones, roughly 96% recorded once. Specimen: PBMCs. V gene TRBV28 combines with J gene TRBJ2-7, with D possibly matching TRBD1 (6 bases). This clonotype originated in a man between 18 and 29 years old in good health and CMV-seronegative. The DNA of the CDR3 is TGTGCCAGCAGTTTGGACAGAGGAGAGCAGTACTTC. This sequence encodes CASSLDRGEQYF.